The 16 T cell receptor beta chains in this list originate from one sample, sequenced in a study of human thymus T cells. Data came from immunoSEQ multiplex PCR; TCRdb stores just in-frame clones and leaves some out. In the table there are roughly 120,000 clones, around 94% of which are singletons. Thymus specimens were resections from corrective heart surgery. The sample was thymus tissue. These receptors all come from a boy under two years old with a congenital heart defect but otherwise immunologically healthy.

The CDR3 DNA sequence: TGCGCCAGCAGTCCAAAAGGCCCAGCTCTCTTCGAGAATGAGCAGTTCTTC. Translation gives CASSPKGPALFENEQFF. J is TRBJ2-1 and V is TRBV5-1; D gene uncertain. The germline V and J ends were trimmed by 5 bases and 7 bases, with 25 bases remaining between them. Germline CDR1 SGHRS, CDR2 YFSETQ. The CDR3 has 17 residues.

This clone showed up just a few times. This rearrangement joins TRBV7-9 to TRBJ2-3, with unresolved D. Germline CDR1 and CDR2: SEHNR and FQNEAQ (reference sequence). The CDR3 is 12 residues long. V dropped 1 base and J dropped 1 base, with 0 bases sitting between them. CDR3 loop: CASSLGTDTQYF. The CDR3 nucleotides are TGTGCCAGCAGCTTAGGCACAGATACGCAGTATTTT.

CDR3 nucleotide sequence: TGCGCCAGCAGCCAAGGCTCGCGGGGGGGTTCCTACAATGAGCAGTTCTTC. The encoded protein is CASSQGSRGGSYNEQFF. The rearrangement joins TRBV4-1 to TRBJ2-1; 9 bases align to TRBD2. V gave up 1 base and J gave up 1 base; unmatched junction bases: 5. Germline V gene sequence: CDR1 MGHRA, CDR2 YSYEKL. This CDR3 comprises 17 residues.

For the CDR3, the DNA is TGTGCCAGCAGTTTAACTAGCGGGAGCTCCTACGAGCAGTACTTC. It is translated as CASSLTSGSSYEQYF. The chain has TRBV27 and TRBJ2-7, with 11 bases aligning to TRBD2. This CDR3 region has 15 residues. V lost 2 bases and J lost 0; bases outside the gene matches: 0. In germline, CDR1 is MNHEY, CDR2 SMNVEV (reference sequence).

The J gene is TRBJ2-1, the V gene TRBV9; 12 bases are a match to TRBD2. The CDR3 runs to 16 residues. Germline assignment: CDR1 SGDLS and CDR2 YYNGEE. The J segment lost 8 bases and the V segment lost 4 bases, leaving 10 bases of the junction unmatched. CDR3 bases: TGTGCCAGCAGCCAACCCCCTAGCGGGGGGGCGCATGAGCAGTTCTTC. Its protein is CASSQPPSGGAHEQFF.

This rearrangement joins TRBV28 to TRBJ2-2; 8 nucleotides align to TRBD1. CDR3 size: 19 residues. Germline CDR1 is MDHEN and CDR2 is SYDVKM. V was clipped by 5 bases and J by 1 base; unmatched bases: 15. The CDR3 reads CASSHNPTPGTGNTGELFF. The CDR3 nucleotides read TGTGCCAGCAGTCATAACCCCACCCCCGGGACAGGGAACACCGGGGAGCTGTTTTTT.

J is TRBJ2-7 and V is TRBV10-3; possibly TRBD2 for D (5 bases). The CDR3 totals 14 residues. From germline, CDR1 is ENHRY and CDR2 SYGVKD. V lost 10 bases and J 0 bases, leaving 16 bases between the germline ends. The CDR3 reads CATGGSGSSYEQYF. As DNA, the CDR3 is TGTGCCACCGGAGGCAGCGGTAGCTCCTACGAGCAGTACTTC.

V gene TRBV19 combines with J gene TRBJ2-3, with 10 bases matching TRBD2. The V segment lost 3 bases and the J segment 5 bases; nucleotides outside the gene matches: 8. Germline V gene lookup returns CDR1 LNHDA and CDR2 SQIVND (reference sequence). This CDR3 is 16 amino acids long. The CDR3 sequence: CASSIILAGELDTQYF. CDR3 bases: TGTGCCAGTAGTATCATCCTAGCGGGGGAATTAGATACGCAGTATTTT.

The gene calls are TRBV12-5 and TRBJ1-3, with TRBD1 matching over 7 bases. The length of the CDR3 is 20 residues. CDR1 is LGHNT and CDR2 is FRNRAP in the germline V gene. With 0 bases clipped from V and 3 bases from J, the junction kept 17 bases outside the gene matches. The chain's CDR3 is CASGLVLPKMTGSIGNTIYF. CDR3 DNA: TGTGCTAGTGGTTTGGTACTACCTAAAATGACAGGGTCAATTGGAAACACCATATATTTT. Complete variable domain (other parts from reference TRBV12-5 and TRBJ1-3): DARVTQTPRHKVTEMGQEVTMRCQPILGHNTVFWYRQTMMQGLELLAYFRNRAPLDDSGMPKDRFSAEMPDATLATLKIQPSEPRDSAVYFCASGLVLPKMTGSIGNTIYFGEGSWLTVV.

This chain's CDR3 is CASSLHYRGENEKLFF. CDR3 DNA sequence: TGCGCCAGCAGCTTGCACTACAGGGGGGAAAATGAAAAACTGTTTTTT. The V and J genes are TRBV5-1 and TRBJ1-4; 8 bases are shared with TRBD1. The CDR3 sequence is 16 residues long. The germline V gene has CDR1 SGHRS and CDR2 YFSETQ. V dropped 1 base and J dropped 5; count of bases not matched to a gene: 7. The full variable domain, in which reference TRBV5-1 and TRBJ1-4 provide the parts outside the CDR3, is KAGVTQTPRYLIKTRGQQVTLSCSPISGHRSVSWYQQTPGQGLQFLFEYFSETQRNKGNFPGRFSGRQFSNSRSEMNVSTLELGDSALYLCASSLHYRGENEKLFFGSGTQLSVL.

The V and J genes are TRBV18 and TRBJ2-7; perhaps TRBD2 as D (6 bases). Trimming shortened V by 1 base and J by 0 bases, and 16 bases separated the two germline ends. The CDR3 is 17 amino acids. Germline V gene data show CDR1 as KGHSH and CDR2 as LQKENI. CDR3 amino acids: CASSPRPGGRTSYEQYF. The CDR3 DNA follows: TGTGCCAGCTCACCACGACCCGGGGGACGGACCTCCTACGAGCAGTACTTC.

The V call is TRBV6-5, the J call TRBJ2-7; D not resolved. The V gene's germline CDR1 is MNHEY and CDR2 SVGAGI. The V end lost 2 bases, the J end lost 2 bases, and 13 bases lay between the germline ends. The CDR3 contains 15 residues. Here the CDR3 DNA reads TGTGCCAGCAGTTACACCCCGACTGGGGCCTACGAGCAGTACTTC. As protein: CASSYTPTGAYEQYF.

This chain's CDR3 is CASSQAKGLRADEQYF. CDR3 DNA sequence: TGCGCCAGCAGCCAAGCAAAGGGGTTACGGGCAGACGAGCAGTACTTC. The chain combines TRBV4-3 with TRBJ2-7, with D perhaps matching TRBD1 (5 bases). CDR1 LGHNA and CDR2 YSLEER come from the germline V gene. This CDR3 is built from 16 residues. Trimming removed 1 base at V and 5 bases at J, with 18 bases between.

This clone was seen just once. The gene calls are TRBV14 and TRBJ1-6; D unresolved. Per the germline V gene, CDR1 is SGHDN and CDR2 is FVKESK. V lost 1 base to trimming and J lost 4 bases, with 8 bases between them. The CDR3 sequence is 15 residues long. The CDR3 protein is CASSQVQAYNSPLHF. For the CDR3, the DNA is TGTGCCAGCAGCCAAGTTCAGGCGTATAATTCACCCCTCCACTTT.

This clone was detected only a few times. The chain joins TRBV4-2 to TRBJ1-2; D is ambiguous. Germline CDR1 is LGHNA and CDR2 is YNFKEQ. V lost 0 bases to trimming and J lost 6 bases, with 8 bases between them. There are 13 residues in the CDR3. CDR3 nucleotides: TGTGCCAGCAGCCAAGAGGAGGGAGATGGCTACACCTTC. This encodes CASSQEEGDGYTF.

This chain uses TRBV11-2 with TRBJ2-2; 10 bases are a match to TRBD2. V gave up 1 base and J gave up 2 bases; unmatched junction bases: 4. Germline V gene sequence: CDR1 SGHAT, CDR2 FQNNGV. The CDR3 is 17 residues long. This chain's CDR3 is CASSLVGLAANTGELFF. DNA for the CDR3: TGTGCCAGCAGCTTAGTAGGACTAGCGGCCAACACCGGGGAGCTGTTTTTT.